These 23 T cell receptor beta chains originate from one sample sequenced in a study of metastatic and nonmetastatic thyroid tumors. Thyroid surgery was performed in patients who had received no treatment beforehand. TCRdb re-called the PCR reads through MiXCR. The repertoire holds about 53,000 clones, approximately 22% seen once, with approximately 4% in the top ten. What was sequenced was blood. The origin of the receptors is a female donor with papillary thyroid cancer or a benign thyroid nodule (not recorded which). Some clones in this sample may be carry-over from other donors' samples.

V and J are TRBV4-2 and TRBJ2-2; D might be TRBD2 (6 bases). Per the germline V gene, CDR1 is LGHNA and CDR2 is YNFKEQ. V lost 0 bases and J lost 1, with 9 bases in between. CDR3 size: 16 residues. CDR3 residues: CASSQEGRENTGELFF. The CDR3 DNA follows: TGTGCCAGCAGCCAAGAGGGGCGGGAGAACACCGGGGAGCTGTTTTTT.

This clone was seen ten or more times. V is TRBV24-1 and J is TRBJ2-5; 9 nucleotides agree with TRBD1. V was clipped by 4 bases and J by 6 bases; unmatched bases: 5. Looked up from germline, CDR1 is KGHDR and CDR2 is SFDVKD. CDR3 length equals 14 residues. In DNA, the CDR3 is TGTGCCACCAGTGACGCGGGACAGGGACAGACCCAGTACTTC. This encodes CATSDAGQGQTQYF.

In this sample, this clone turned up many times. The chain couples TRBV7-9 to TRBJ2-7; no reliable D call. Germline assignment: CDR1 SEHNR and CDR2 FQNEAQ (reference sequence). V lost 4 bases, J lost 4 bases, and 11 bases lay in between. CDR3 length: 13 amino acids. This chain's CDR3 is CASSSHTVYEQYF. The CDR3 nucleotides are TGTGCCAGCAGCTCTCATACGGTATACGAGCAGTACTTC. Full variable domain (remainder filled in from reference TRBV7-9 and TRBJ2-7): DTGVSQNPRHKITKRGQNVTFRCDPISEHNRLYWYRQTLGQGPEFLTYFQNEAQLEKSRLLSDRFSAERPKGSFSTLEIQRTEQGDSAMYLCASSSHTVYEQYFGPGTRLTVT.

This clone came up many times. This rearrangement joins TRBV6-1 to TRBJ2-7, with D hard to call. V was shortened by 8 bases and J by 6 bases, with 17 bases between the two germline ends. CDR3 size: 13 residues. CDR1 and CDR2 from the germline V gene are MNHNS and SASEGT. The CDR3 spells CASYRVVGREQYF. Written as DNA, the CDR3 is TGTGCCAGCTATCGAGTCGTAGGACGCGAGCAGTACTTC.

This clone was recorded at least ten times. A much larger clone differs by one base, so this may be a read error. The rearrangement uses TRBV2 and TRBJ2-7, with D unclear. The CDR3 extends over 13 amino acids. Per germline, CDR1 SNHLY and CDR2 FYNNEI. Here the CDR3 DNA reads TGTGCCAGGTCGTTTGACAACTCCTACGAGCGGTACTTC. It yields the protein CARSFDNSYERYF.

This clone was seen a few times. A read error may be the cause here, since a much bigger clone is one base away. The chain couples TRBV7-2 to TRBJ1-5; D unresolved. Germline V lookup: CDR1 SGHTA, CDR2 FQGNSA. The CDR3 sequence is 13 residues long. Trimming took off 5 bases at V and 8 bases at J, with 13 bases between the two ends. Written as DNA, the CDR3 is TGTGCCAGCAGCCTACCCGGTTCCAAGCCCCAGCATTTT. It codes for CASSLPGSKPQHF. Looking up the rest from reference TRBV7-2 and TRBJ1-5 gives the full variable domain: GAGVSQSPSNKVTEKGKDVELRCDPISGHTALYWYRQSLGQGLEFLIYFQGNSAPDKSGLPSDRFSAERTGGSVSTLTIQRTQQEDSAVYLCASSLPGSKPQHFGDGTRLSIL.

This clone came up many times. The J gene is TRBJ1-1, the V gene TRBV19; 9 bases match TRBD1. The CDR3 has 15 amino acids. Trimming at V came to 4 bases and at J to 4 bases, leaving 7 bases not matched to a gene. The germline gives CDR1 LNHDA, CDR2 SQIVND (reference sequence). The CDR3 reads CASSNLRQGGTEAFF. The CDR3 coding sequence is TGTGCCAGTAGTAACCTCAGACAGGGGGGCACTGAAGCTTTCTTT.

A remark on this clone: This may arise from a read error, as a much more abundant clone is one base away. Other DNA sequences from this sample encode an identical CDR3 as well. V is TRBV9 and J is TRBJ1-3; D uncertain. V lost 0 bases and J 14 bases, leaving 21 bases between the germline ends. The CDR3 runs 15 residues. Germline CDR1 is SGDLS and CDR2 is YYNGEE. Written as DNA, the CDR3 is TGTGCCAGCAGCGTAGAAGCCACTGCCGGAAACACTGTATATTTT. As protein: CASSVEATAGNTVYF. The full variable domain, in which reference TRBV9 and TRBJ1-3 provide the parts outside the CDR3, is DSGVTQTPKHLITATGQRVTLRCSPRSGDLSVYWYQQSLDQGLQFLIQYYNGEERAKGNILERFSAQQFPDLHSELNLSSLELGDSALYFCASSVEATAGNTVYFGEGSWLTVV.

This clone was counted at least ten times. This chain joins TRBV19 and TRBJ2-7; 7 positions match TRBD1. CDR3 size: 14 residues. Germline CDR1 LNHDA, CDR2 SQIVND (reference sequence). V was pared by 5 bases and J by 7 bases, with 11 bases of the junction left unmatched. CDR3 DNA: TGTGCCAGTAGTCTCCCACAGGGGACGAGGGAGCAGTACTTC. Translation: CASSLPQGTREQYF.

This clone was seen many times. The V and J genes are TRBV7-6 and TRBJ1-1, with 7 bases aligning to TRBD1. This CDR3 region has 15 residues. Germline V gives CDR1 SGHVS, CDR2 FNYEAQ. V shed 0 bases, J shed 1 base, and the junction held 2 bases outside the gene matches. CDR3 sequence reads: CASSLAGTANTEAFF. The CDR3 nucleotides read TGTGCCAGCAGCTTAGCCGGGACAGCGAACACTGAAGCTTTCTTT. Full variable domain (remainder filled in from reference TRBV7-6 and TRBJ1-1): GAGVSQSPRYKVTKRGQDVALRCDPISGHVSLYWYRQALGQGPEFLTYFNYEAQQDKSGLPNDRFSAERPEGSISTLTIQRTEQRDSAMYRCASSLAGTANTEAFFGQGTRLTVV.

At least ten counts were recorded for this clone. The chain carries TRBV6-5 and TRBJ1-3; TRBD1 matches at 8 bases. Germline V gene data show CDR1 as MNHEY and CDR2 as SVGAGI. This CDR3 is built from 18 residues. V was clipped by 0 bases and J by 1 base; unmatched bases: 8. This CDR3 reads CASSYSSRQGASGNTIYF. CDR3 bases: TGTGCCAGCAGTTACTCGAGTAGGCAGGGGGCTTCTGGAAACACCATATATTTT.

This clone was counted at least ten times. This rearrangement joins TRBV20-1 to TRBJ1-2; TRBD1 aligns across 7 bases. The CDR3 extends over 12 amino acids. V shed 6 bases and J 1 base; nucleotides not matched to a gene: 2. Per germline, CDR1 DFQATT and CDR2 SNEGSKA (reference sequence). As DNA, the CDR3 is TGCAGTGCGCGGGACAGTAACTATGGCTACACCTTC. This encodes CSARDSNYGYTF.

In its sample, this clone was seen many times. The chain couples TRBV6-1 to TRBJ2-5, with 8 bases lining up with TRBD2. From germline, CDR1 is MNHNS and CDR2 SASEGT. V lost 9 bases to trimming and J lost 0 bases; unmatched junction nucleotides: 9. The CDR3 runs 15 residues. CDR3 bases: TGTGCCAGTGCGGGGGGCTGGGACAACCAAGAGACCCAGTACTTC. Residues: CASAGGWDNQETQYF.

This clone has a count of ten or more. The V call is TRBV5-1, the J call TRBJ2-1; D gene unclear. CDR1 and CDR2 from the germline V gene are SGHRS and YFSETQ. Trimming left V 4 bases short and J 8 bases short, with 16 bases between. The CDR3 spans 14 residues. The CDR3 spells CASSPYRQNDEQFF. DNA of the CDR3: TGCGCCAGCAGCCCCTACAGACAAAACGATGAGCAGTTCTTC.

This clone occurred many times. The chain links TRBV6-1 to TRBJ1-5, with D possibly matching TRBD1 (5 bases). V was shortened by 5 bases and J by 3 bases, with 11 bases between the two germline ends. This CDR3 is 14 amino acids long. CDR1 is MNHNS, CDR2 SASEGT, per germline. The CDR3 spells CASSSGALNQPQHF. CDR3 sequence (DNA): TGTGCCAGCAGTTCCGGGGCACTCAATCAGCCCCAGCATTTT.

In this sample, this clone turned up once. The chain carries TRBV4-1 and TRBJ2-7, with D unresolved. The CDR3 runs 16 residues. Germline assignment: CDR1 MGHRA and CDR2 YSYEKL. Trimming shortened V by 4 bases and J by 1 base, and 17 bases separated the two germline ends. CDR3: CASSPLLFPISYEQYF. The DNA of the CDR3 is TGCGCCAGCAGCCCGTTGCTATTCCCTATTTCCTACGAGCAGTACTTC.

In this sample, this clone turned up many times. The chain recombines TRBV20-1 with TRBJ2-1; TRBD2 matches at 15 bases. This CDR3 is built from 18 residues. Per the germline V gene, CDR1 is DFQATT and CDR2 is SNEGSKA (reference sequence). Losses at the gene ends were 5 bases for V and 0 bases for J; bases not matched to a gene: 8. CDR3 in DNA: TGCAGTGCTGCCCCGGGACTAGCGGGAGGCCGCTCCTACAATGAGCAGTTCTTC. Protein: CSAAPGLAGGRSYNEQFF.

This clone was picked up many times. This chain uses TRBV18 with TRBJ2-7; 15 positions agree with TRBD2. The V and J ends lost 0 bases and 4 bases, in that order; junction bases with no gene match: 4. The CDR3 contains 17 residues. Germline loops: CDR1 KGHSH, CDR2 LQKENI. CDR3 sequence (DNA): TGTGCCAGCTCACCACCGGGGACTAGCGGGAGGAGGTACGAGCAGTACTTC. This encodes CASSPPGTSGRRYEQYF.

This clone appeared many times. This chain links TRBV30 with TRBJ2-7, with 10 bases lining up with TRBD1. V lost 1 base and J lost 2; bases outside the gene matches: 8. This CDR3 contains 16 residues. CDR1 and CDR2 (germline): GTSNPN, SVGIG (reference sequence). This CDR3 is CAWSAEGQGTPYEQYF. The CDR3 nucleotides read TGTGCCTGGAGTGCCGAGGGACAGGGGACCCCCTACGAGCAGTACTTC. Full variable domain (missing parts from reference TRBV30 and TRBJ2-7): SQTIHQWPATLVQPVGSPLSLECTVEGTSNPNLYWYRQAAGRGLQLLFYSVGIGQISSEVPQNLSASRPQDRQFILSSKKLLLSDSGFYLCAWSAEGQGTPYEQYFGPGTRLTVT.

This clone was recorded many times. V is TRBV6-1 and J is TRBJ2-5, with TRBD1 matching over 7 bases. CDR3 length: 14 amino acids. Germline CDR1 reads MNHNS; CDR2 reads SASEGT. Unmatched junction bases numbered 7, after V lost 4 bases and J lost 5 bases. CDR3 loop: CASSGRQGRETQYF. CDR3 coding DNA: TGTGCCAGCAGTGGTCGACAGGGACGGGAGACCCAGTACTTC.

As concerns this clone: The CDR3 ends on some other residue instead of the conserved phenylalanine or tryptophan, so this is likely a read error. The chain has TRBV6-1 and TRBJ2-5; unclear D gene. V shed 6 bases and J shed 5 bases, with 16 bases lying between them. The CDR3 is 14 amino acids. Germline V gives CDR1 MNHNS, CDR2 SASEGT. CDR3 nucleotides: TGTGCCAGCAGGAACAAAGCCACTCGGGAGACCCAGTACGTC. As protein: CASRNKATRETQYV.

The chain employs TRBV5-1 and TRBJ1-5; D call uncertain. V gave up 0 bases and J gave up 3 bases, with 7 bases separating them. Germline CDR1 SGHRS, CDR2 YFSETQ. The CDR3 covers 14 residues. The CDR3 loop is CASSLDSPNQPQHF. The CDR3 DNA follows: TGCGCCAGCAGCTTGGACAGTCCCAATCAGCCCCAGCATTTT.

The table lists this clone with many counts. This chain uses TRBV28 with TRBJ2-1; a possible D gene is TRBD2 (6 bases). Between the trimmed V and J ends, which lost 2 bases and 8 bases, there was a span of 25 bases. The length of the CDR3 is 18 residues. Germline V gene sequence: CDR1 MDHEN, CDR2 SYDVKM. In nucleotides, the CDR3 is TGTGCCAGCAGTTTAATTTTAGTTCCGGTGCGGGACCAACATGAGCAGTTCTTC. It translates to CASSLILVPVRDQHEQFF.